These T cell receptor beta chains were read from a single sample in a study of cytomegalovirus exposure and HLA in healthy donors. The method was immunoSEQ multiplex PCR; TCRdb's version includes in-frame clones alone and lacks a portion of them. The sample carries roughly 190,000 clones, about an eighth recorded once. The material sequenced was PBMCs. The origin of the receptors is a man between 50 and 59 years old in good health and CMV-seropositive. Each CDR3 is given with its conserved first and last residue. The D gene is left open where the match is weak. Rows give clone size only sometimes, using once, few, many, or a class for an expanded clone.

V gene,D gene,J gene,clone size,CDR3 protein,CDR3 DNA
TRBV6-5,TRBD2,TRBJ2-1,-,CATWTRRGAYNEQFF,TGTGCCACCTGGACGAGGCGGGGGGCCTACAATGAGCAGTTCTTC
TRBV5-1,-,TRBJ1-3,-,CASSPEVSSGNTIYF,TGCGCCAGCAGCCCGGAGGTGAGCTCTGGAAACACCATATATTTT
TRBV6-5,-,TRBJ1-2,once,CASKQGAYGYTF,TGTGCCAGCAAGCAAGGGGCGTATGGCTACACCTTC
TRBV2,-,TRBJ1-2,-,CASSDEAGRAGYGYTF,TGTGCCAGCAGTGATGAGGCAGGGAGGGCCGGCTATGGCTACACCTTC
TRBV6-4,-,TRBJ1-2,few,CASSPDRFSYGYTF,TGTGCCAGCAGCCCAGACAGGTTTAGTTATGGCTACACCTTC
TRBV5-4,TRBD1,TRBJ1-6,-,CASSRGTDYNSPLHF,TGTGCCAGCAGCCGTGGGACAGACTATAATTCACCCCTCCACTTT
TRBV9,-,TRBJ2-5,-,CASSPPGQETQYF,TGTGCCAGCAGCCCCCCGGGACAAGAGACCCAGTACTTC
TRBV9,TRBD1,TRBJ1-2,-,CASSVGTGGGGYTF,TGTGCCAGCAGCGTAGGAACAGGGGGCGGAGGCTACACCTTC
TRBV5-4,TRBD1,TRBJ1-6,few,CASSLVQGDSPLHF,TGTGCCAGCAGCTTGGTCCAGGGGGATTCACCCCTCCACTTT
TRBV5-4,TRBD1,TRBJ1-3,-,CASSRSGQGWAGNTIYF,TGTGCCAGCAGCAGATCAGGACAGGGGTGGGCTGGAAACACCATATATTTT
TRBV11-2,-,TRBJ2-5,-,CASSLFSGRETQYF,TGTGCCAGCAGCTTATTTTCGGGTCGAGAGACCCAGTACTTC
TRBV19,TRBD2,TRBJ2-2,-,CASSIIASGGARGELFF,TGTGCCAGTAGTATAATCGCTAGCGGGGGAGCTCGGGGGGAGCTGTTTTTT
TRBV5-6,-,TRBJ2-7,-,CASSPAGLPYEQYF,TGTGCCAGCAGCCCAGCCGGACTACCATACGAGCAGTACTTC
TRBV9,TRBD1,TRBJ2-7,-,CASSIRQGYEQYF,TGTGCCAGCAGCATTAGACAGGGCTACGAGCAGTACTTC
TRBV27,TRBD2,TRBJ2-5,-,CASSLLSGGRQETQYF,TGTGCCAGCAGTCTCCTTAGCGGGGGGCGTCAAGAGACCCAGTACTTC
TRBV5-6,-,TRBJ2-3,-,CASSRDSTDTQYF,TGTGCCAGCAGCCGGGACTCCACAGATACGCAGTATTTT
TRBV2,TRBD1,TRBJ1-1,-,CASSENRGAFF,TGTGCCAGCAGTGAGAACAGGGGGGCTTTCTTT
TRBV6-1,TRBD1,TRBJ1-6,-,CASATRDRVNSPLHF,TGTGCCAGCGCCACTCGGGACAGGGTTAATTCACCCCTCCACTTT
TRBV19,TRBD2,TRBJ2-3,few,CASSLGLAGGADTQYF,TGTGCCAGTAGTTTAGGACTAGCGGGGGGGGCAGATACGCAGTATTTT
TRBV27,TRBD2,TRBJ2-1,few,CASSSGGTIPYNEQFF,TGTGCCAGCAGTTCGGGGGGGACGATCCCCTACAATGAGCAGTTCTTC
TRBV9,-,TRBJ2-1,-,CASSRGQTYNEQFF,TGTGCCAGCAGCAGAGGACAGACCTACAATGAGCAGTTCTTC
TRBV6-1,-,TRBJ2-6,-,CASYSGANVLTF,TGTGCCAGCTACTCTGGGGCCAACGTCCTGACTTTC
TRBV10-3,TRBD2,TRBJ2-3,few,CAISESSGAAQGDTQYF,TGTGCCATCAGTGAGTCGAGCGGGGCCGCACAAGGAGATACGCAGTATTTT
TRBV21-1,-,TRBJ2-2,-,CASSTTQYRESAGELFF,TGTGCCAGCAGCACTACACAATACAGGGAATCCGCCGGGGAGCTGTTTTTT
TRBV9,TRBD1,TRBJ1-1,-,CASSVTGTANTEAFF,TGTGCCAGCAGCGTCACGGGGACAGCGAACACTGAAGCTTTCTTT
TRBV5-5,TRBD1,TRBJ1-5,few,CASSGTGASNQPQHF,TGTGCCAGCAGCGGAACAGGGGCCAGCAATCAGCCCCAGCATTTT
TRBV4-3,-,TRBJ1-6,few,CASSLGTSNSPLHF,TGCGCCAGCAGCCTCGGGACATCTAATTCACCCCTCCACTTT
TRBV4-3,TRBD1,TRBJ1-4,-,CASSQGTGATNEKLFF,TGCGCCAGCAGCCAGGGTACAGGGGCAACTAATGAAAAACTGTTTTTT
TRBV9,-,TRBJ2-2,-,CASSNLRSGTGELFF,TGTGCCAGCAGCAACCTACGGTCGGGCACCGGGGAGCTGTTTTTT
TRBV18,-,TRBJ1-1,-,CASSTTGKRVEAFF,TGTGCCAGCTCAACAACAGGGAAGAGGGTTGAAGCTTTCTTT
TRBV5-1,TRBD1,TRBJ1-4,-,CASSSGQGVTNEKLFF,TGCGCCAGCAGCTCCGGACAGGGGGTTACTAATGAAAAACTGTTTTTT
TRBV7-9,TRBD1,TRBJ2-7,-,CASQRSIGGHREQYF,TGTGCCAGCCAGCGTTCGATAGGGGGCCATCGCGAGCAGTACTTC